This T cell receptor beta chain was sequenced in a study of blood T cell repertoires in COVID-19. Study summary: Specimens from acute and convalescent COVID-19 originated in the United States, Italy and Spain. T cells, B-cell-depleted T cells, or PBMCs provided the cDNA or gDNA that served as material.

Assay: immunoSEQ multiplex PCR; the TCRdb copy retains only in-frame clones and omits some. The repertoire holds 390,000 or so clones, with around nine tenths as singletons. Participant reports of clinical history set cohort assignment. The CDR3 loop spans 16 amino acids. Germline V lookup: CDR1 MDHEN, CDR2 SYDVKM. Trimming removed 4 bases from V and 2 bases from J, with 16 bases in between. This receptor was taken from a woman aged 50 to 60 who had recovered from COVID-19. The V and J genes are TRBV28 and TRBJ2-3; TRBD1 might be the D (7 bases). Material: PBMCs or T cells enriched from blood (not recorded which). In DNA form, the CDR3 reads TGTGCCAGCAGTTCCATACGACAGGGACTCACAGATACGCAGTATTTT. This sequence encodes CASSSIRQGLTDTQYF. The whole variable domain, filled in from reference TRBV28 and TRBJ2-3, reads DVKVTQSSRYLVKRTGEKVFLECVQDMDHENMFWYRQDPGLGLRLIYFSYDVKMKEKGDIPEGYSVSREKKERFSLILESASTNQTSMYLCASSSIRQGLTDTQYFGPGTRLTVL.